This T cell receptor (beta chain) was observed in a study of identical twins. The study's findings and limits: Abundant cord blood beta clonotypes carried fewer insertions; memory repertoires showed none. With monozygotic twins, out-of-frame TCR alpha sharing exceeded what models estimated.

Germline values: CDR1 SGHAT, CDR2 FQNNGV. CDR3 length: 13 residues. Carrying unique molecular identifiers, the cDNA also gained a universal primer site through template switching. TCRdb itself ran the 5' RACE reads through MiXCR, one entry per CDR3 protein. This table holds roughly 1,500,000 distinct CDR3 sequences, about 32% found once. As for this clonotype: Its antigen is not identified. Its ends do not fully match the called genes, so a read error is possible.

The chain is built from TRBV11-2 and TRBJ2-5, with no clear D. Specimen: cord blood. The TCR was taken from a newborn girl in good health. The CDR3 is CVSSLGPPETQYF. Here the CDR3 DNA reads TGTGTCAGCAGCTTAGGCCCCCCAGAGACCCAGTACTTC.